These 27 T cell receptor beta chains share one sample of origin, sequenced in a study of CXCR3-negative and CXCR3-positive naive CD8 T cells. These receptors' antigens are unknown. The study's findings and limits: Compared with CXCR3-negative naive cells, CXCR3-positive naive cells showed more hydrophobic TRB CDR3s.

With UMI labels, 5' RACE was used to prepare the TRB cDNA libraries. Reprocessing the 5' RACE reads, TCRdb reports a single entry for every CDR3 protein and omits DNA. In all, the sample yields about 89,000 distinct CDR3 sequences. Sequencing input: naive CXCR3+ CD8+ T cells from blood. The subset: CD45RO-CCR7+CD27+CD95- naive CD8+ T cells expressing CXCR3 (TNR3+). Receptors originate from a human donor in good health. Some clones in this sample may be carry-over from other donors' samples.

V is TRBV2 and J is TRBJ2-7; TCRdb gives TRBD1 as the D gene, but with no DNA this cannot be confirmed. This CDR3 spans 14 amino acids. Germline loops: CDR1 SNHLY, CDR2 FYNNEI. CDR3: CASRDRGLSYEQYF. The full variable domain, with the rest looked up from reference TRBV2 and TRBJ2-7, is EPEVTQTPSHQVTQMGQEVILRCVPISNHLYFYWYRQILGQKVEFLVSFYNNEISEKSEIFDDQFSVERPDGSNFTLKIRSTKLEDSAMYFCASRDRGLSYEQYFGPGTRLTVT.

J is TRBJ1-5 and V is TRBV24-1. CDR3 size: 15 residues. CDR1 is KGHDR and CDR2 is SFDVKD in the germline V gene. CDR3 in amino acids: CATSDSAMDGQPQHF.

CDR3 sequence: CASSLGPKGLAERGPLHF. This rearrangement joins TRBV7-2 to TRBJ1-6. Per the germline V gene, CDR1 is SGHTA and CDR2 is FQGNSA. The CDR3 extends over 18 amino acids.

The chain links TRBV29-1 to TRBJ2-7. Germline CDR1 reads SQVTM; CDR2 reads ANQGSEA. The CDR3 is made up of 11 amino acids. CDR3 amino acids: CSVGGVGEQYF.

The chain combines TRBV25-1 with TRBJ1-1. The CDR3 spans 13 residues. The germline V gene encodes CDR1 MGHDK and CDR2 SYGVNS. CDR3 sequence reads: CASSLDGPTGAFF.

V and J are TRBV12-3 or TRBV12-4 and TRBJ2-3; no DNA is available, so the TRBD1 call from TCRdb remains unchecked. The CDR3 runs 13 residues. The CDR3 here is CASTGAVTDTQYF.

V and J are TRBV4-2 and TRBJ2-1; the D gene TCRdb calls, TRBD1, cannot be checked with no DNA. CDR1 is LGHNA and CDR2 is YNFKEQ in the germline V gene. The CDR3 spans 12 residues. The CDR3 loop is CASSQRPLEQFF.

The chain links TRBV7-8 to TRBJ2-1; without DNA, the TCRdb call of TRBD1 cannot be checked. The CDR3 runs 13 residues. Germline values: CDR1 SGHVS, CDR2 FQNEAQ. This CDR3 is CASSLDTLNEQFF.

The V and J genes are TRBV7-3 and TRBJ2-1; with no DNA, the TCRdb D assignment of TRBD1 cannot be verified. This CDR3 is built from 13 residues. CDR1 SGHTA and CDR2 FQGTGA come from the germline V gene. The CDR3 protein is CASSPAGHNEQFF.

V usage is TRBV21-1 and J usage is TRBJ2-5; the TCRdb call, TRBD1, lacks DNA for checking. TRBV21-1 is assigned pseudogene status. CDR3 size: 16 residues. CDR3 sequence: CASSHDGQDGKATQYF.

The chain couples TRBV2 to TRBJ2-3; TCRdb's D call, TRBD2, is unchecked because there is no DNA. The CDR3 consists of 17 residues. Germline V gene sequence: CDR1 SNHLY, CDR2 FYNNEI. The CDR3 sequence is CASSDVRREPSTDTQYF.

The chain has TRBV18 and TRBJ2-5. Germline-derived CDR1 and CDR2 are KGHSH and LQKENI. This CDR3 spans 16 amino acids. CDR3 in amino acids: CASSSDSAEKWETQYF.

The chain combines TRBV27 with TRBJ2-1. The CDR3 sequence is 13 residues long. Germline CDR1 and CDR2: MNHEY and SMNVEV (reference sequence). The CDR3 sequence: CASRLGNYNEQFF.

This chain uses TRBV28 with TRBJ1-1. CDR1 and CDR2 (germline): MDHEN, SYDVKM. This CDR3 is 15 amino acids long. CDR3 sequence: CASSPRGWPSTEAFF.

The chain has TRBV29-1 and TRBJ2-1. Germline lookup yields CDR1 SQVTM and CDR2 ANQGSEA. This CDR3 has 13 residues. This CDR3 reads CSLGGGVDNEQFF.

V usage is TRBV27 and J usage is TRBJ2-3; the TRBD2 assignment by TCRdb is unverifiable without DNA. CDR1 is MNHEY and CDR2 is SMNVEV in the germline V gene (reference sequence). This CDR3 is built from 17 residues. CDR3 amino acids: CASSFTLAGASTDTQYF.

V gene TRBV12-3 or TRBV12-4 combines with J gene TRBJ1-1; TCRdb's D call of TRBD1 is untestable without DNA. This CDR3 has 15 residues. The CDR3 loop is CASRGGTGGNTEAFF.

V and J are TRBV7-6 and TRBJ2-1; the D call from TCRdb, TRBD1, cannot be confirmed without DNA. Germline V gene data show CDR1 as SGHVS and CDR2 as FNYEAQ. The CDR3 covers 16 residues. The CDR3 sequence: CASSSALAGAYNEQFF.

This chain links TRBV27 with TRBJ1-1. Looked up from germline, CDR1 is MNHEY and CDR2 is SMNVEV (reference sequence). This CDR3 region has 17 residues. CDR3 in amino acids: CASSFLGSSLGNTEAFF.

The V gene is TRBV29-1, the J gene TRBJ2-1; without DNA, the TCRdb call of TRBD1 cannot be checked. This CDR3 has 17 amino acids. Germline CDR1 reads SQVTM; CDR2 reads ANQGSEA. The chain's CDR3 is CSVEDRLGGPSYNEQFF.

The chain's CDR3 is CASSFPGAGGELFF. V and J are TRBV28 and TRBJ2-2; the D call of TRBD1 rests on TCRdb alone, since no DNA is present to check it. Germline V gene lookup returns CDR1 MDHEN and CDR2 SYDVKM. The CDR3 is 14 amino acids.

The J gene is TRBJ2-1, the V gene TRBV6-5; TCRdb indicates TRBD1, and absent DNA this call remains unverified. In germline, CDR1 is MNHEY, CDR2 SVGAGI. CDR3 size: 14 residues. The CDR3 loop is CASSYFEGAKEQFF.

V gene TRBV3-1 combines with J gene TRBJ2-3; the D gene TCRdb calls, TRBD1, cannot be checked with no DNA. CDR1 and CDR2 from the germline V gene are LGHDT and YNNKEL (reference sequence). The CDR3 contains 13 residues. This CDR3 reads CASSPDTSDTQYF.

The chain is built from TRBV5-1 and TRBJ2-1; TCRdb designates TRBD2, a call that cannot be tested without DNA. This CDR3 comprises 14 residues. Germline V CDR1 and CDR2: SGHRS, YFSETQ. The CDR3 region is CASSPAGSYNEQFF.

The chain recombines TRBV7-9 with TRBJ2-5. CDR1 and CDR2 from the germline V gene are SEHNR and FQNEAQ (reference sequence). CDR3 length: 16 amino acids. This CDR3 is CASSTAEDGNQETQYF.

V gene TRBV7-9 combines with J gene TRBJ2-1; TCRdb lists TRBD1, though no DNA is available to test this call. Germline V lookup: CDR1 SEHNR, CDR2 FQNEAQ (reference sequence). The CDR3 consists of 14 residues. The CDR3: CASTPPGQDNEQFF.

The chain carries TRBV28 and TRBJ2-3; no DNA is available, so the TRBD1 call from TCRdb remains unchecked. Looked up from germline, CDR1 is MDHEN and CDR2 is SYDVKM. The CDR3 is 12 residues long. CDR3 sequence reads: CAIGGGLYTQYF.